This TCR beta chain was profiled in a study of T cells after posttransplantation cyclophosphamide. Study findings and constraints: After PTCy, TRB diversity resembled that of CNI/methotrexate controls.

This CDR3 comprises 14 residues. Germline V gene sequence: CDR1 MNHEY, CDR2 SVGAGI. Deletions cut 6 bases from V and 0 bases from J, with 9 bases between. The assay was immunoSEQ multiplex PCR, and TCRdb's table has in-frame clones only and misses some. This sample comprises under 20,000 clones, none seen once only. Busulfan-fludarabine conditioning, marrow transplant, and cyclophosphamide on days +3 and +4 were administered. This clone has a count of ten or more. Its specificity is unknown. The chain links TRBV6-5 to TRBJ1-5; D is uncertain. This TCR derives from a female patient between 30 and 45 years old who received an allogeneic stem cell transplant from a related donor, was CMV-positive, and had no GVHD. Part of the T cell pool may stem from the graft donor. The source was PBMCs, collected after allogeneic stem cell transplant with posttransplant cyclophosphamide. The CDR3: CASRRHPSNQPQHF. The CDR3 nucleotides are TGTGCCAGCAGGAGGCACCCTAGCAATCAGCCCCAGCATTTT.